This TCR beta chain was sequenced for a study of blood T cell repertoires in COVID-19. Study overall: Spain, Italy and the United States supplied samples that represented acute and convalescent COVID-19. From T cells, B-cell-depleted T cells, or PBMCs came the material, which was cDNA or gDNA.

In the original workflow: Reference gene primer amplification in the assay estimated nucleated cell counts. Generated by immunoSEQ multiplex PCR, the TCRdb table keeps only in-frame clones and is missing some. V, J and clone size are those of that table, while D and trimming were read from the DNA. The sample records roughly 250,000 clones, around 89% being singletons. Germline V gene lookup returns CDR1 MDHEN and CDR2 SYDVKM. The CDR3 loop spans 14 amino acids. V shed 1 base and J shed 5 bases, with 11 bases lying between them. This clonotype originated in a man younger than 40 with acute or convalescent COVID-19. Sequencing input: peripheral blood. The chain links TRBV28 to TRBJ1-2; D possibly corresponds to TRBD1 (6 bases). For the CDR3, the DNA is TGTGCCAGCAGTTTATCGGACAGAACTTATGGCTACACCTTC. It encodes CASSLSDRTYGYTF.